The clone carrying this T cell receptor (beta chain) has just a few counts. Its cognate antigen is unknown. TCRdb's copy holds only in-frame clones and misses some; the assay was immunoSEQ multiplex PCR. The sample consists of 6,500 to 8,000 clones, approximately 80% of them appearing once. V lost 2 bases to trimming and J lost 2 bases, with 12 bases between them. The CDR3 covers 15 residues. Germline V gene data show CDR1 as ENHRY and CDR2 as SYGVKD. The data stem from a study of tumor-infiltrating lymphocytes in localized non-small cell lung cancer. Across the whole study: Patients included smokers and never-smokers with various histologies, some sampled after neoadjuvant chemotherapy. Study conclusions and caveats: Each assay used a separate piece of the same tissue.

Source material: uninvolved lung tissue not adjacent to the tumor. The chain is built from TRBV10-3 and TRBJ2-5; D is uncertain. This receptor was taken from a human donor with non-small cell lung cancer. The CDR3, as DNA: TGTGCCATCAGTGAGCCCATAACCGGGCAAGAGACCCAGTACTTC. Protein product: CAISEPITGQETQYF.